This section outlines one TCR beta chain sequence together with its context. This sample is drawn from a study of T-cell reconstitution after alpha-beta-depleted transplantation in children. The CDR3 sequence is 16 residues long. The ends lost 6 bases at V and 4 bases at J; junction bases unmatched: 9. Per germline, CDR1 SGHVS and CDR2 FQNEAQ. Unique molecular identifiers were built into the TCRbeta library. TCRdb re-analysed the PCR reads in MiXCR, keeping a single row per CDR3 protein. The profile shows approximately 400,000 distinct CDR3 sequences, about 11% of them singletons. This sequence was found in a human donor who donated a stem cell graft to a child with acute myeloid leukemia. The chain combines TRBV7-8 with TRBJ2-1, with 10 bases matching TRBD2. The material sequenced was PBMCs from the stem cell graft donor, taken from the stem cell graft. CDR3 in amino acids: CASSRPGLAIYNEQFF. The CDR3 coding sequence is TGTGCCAGCAGTCGCCCGGGACTAGCGATATACAATGAGCAGTTCTTC.